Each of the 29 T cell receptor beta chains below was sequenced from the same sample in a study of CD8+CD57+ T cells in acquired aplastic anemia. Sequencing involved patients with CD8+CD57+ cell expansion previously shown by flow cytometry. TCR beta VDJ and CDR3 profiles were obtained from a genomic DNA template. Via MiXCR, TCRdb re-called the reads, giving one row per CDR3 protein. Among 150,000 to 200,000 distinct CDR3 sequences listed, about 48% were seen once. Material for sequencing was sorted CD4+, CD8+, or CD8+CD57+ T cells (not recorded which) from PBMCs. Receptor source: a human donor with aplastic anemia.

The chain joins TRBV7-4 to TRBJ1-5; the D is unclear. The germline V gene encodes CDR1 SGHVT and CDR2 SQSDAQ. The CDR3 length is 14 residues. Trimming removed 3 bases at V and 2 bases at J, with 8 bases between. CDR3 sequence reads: CASSLFGGNQPQHF. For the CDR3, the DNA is TGTGCCAGCAGCTTGTTCGGTGGCAATCAGCCCCAGCATTTT.

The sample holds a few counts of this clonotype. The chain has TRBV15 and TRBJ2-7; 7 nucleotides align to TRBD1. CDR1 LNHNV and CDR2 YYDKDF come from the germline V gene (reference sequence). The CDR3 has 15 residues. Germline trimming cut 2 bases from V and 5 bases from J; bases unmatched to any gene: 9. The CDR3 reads CATSRLTGFRHEQYF. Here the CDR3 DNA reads TGTGCCACCAGCAGACTGACAGGGTTTAGGCACGAGCAGTACTTC.

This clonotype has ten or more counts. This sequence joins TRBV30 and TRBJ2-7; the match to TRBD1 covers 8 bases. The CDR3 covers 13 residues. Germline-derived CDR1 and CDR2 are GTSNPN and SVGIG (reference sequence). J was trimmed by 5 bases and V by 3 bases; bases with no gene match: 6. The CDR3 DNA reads TGTGCCTGGAGCGACAGGGGTTTCGACGAGCAGTACTTC. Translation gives CAWSDRGFDEQYF.

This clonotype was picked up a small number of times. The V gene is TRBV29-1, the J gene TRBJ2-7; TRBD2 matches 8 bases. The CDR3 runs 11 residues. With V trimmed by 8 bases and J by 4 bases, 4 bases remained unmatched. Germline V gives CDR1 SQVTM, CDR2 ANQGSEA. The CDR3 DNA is TGCAGCACTTTAGCGGGATACGAGCAGTACTTC. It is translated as CSTLAGYEQYF.

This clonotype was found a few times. CDR3 loop: CAWSVSAGGTYEQYF. The DNA of the CDR3 is TGTGCCTGGAGTGTTTCGGCAGGGGGTACCTACGAGCAGTACTTC. V and J are TRBV30 and TRBJ2-7, with 7 bases aligning to TRBD1. Germline V gene lookup returns CDR1 GTSNPN and CDR2 SVGIG (reference sequence). V shed 0 bases, J shed 2 bases, and the junction held 7 bases outside the gene matches. The CDR3 spans 15 residues.

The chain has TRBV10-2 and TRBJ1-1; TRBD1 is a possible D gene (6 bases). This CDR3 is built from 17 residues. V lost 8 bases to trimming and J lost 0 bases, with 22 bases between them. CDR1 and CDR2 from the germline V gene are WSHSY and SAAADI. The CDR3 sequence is CASHPTGRGIMNTEAFF. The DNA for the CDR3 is TGCGCCAGCCATCCGACAGGTCGGGGAATCATGAACACTGAAGCTTTCTTT.

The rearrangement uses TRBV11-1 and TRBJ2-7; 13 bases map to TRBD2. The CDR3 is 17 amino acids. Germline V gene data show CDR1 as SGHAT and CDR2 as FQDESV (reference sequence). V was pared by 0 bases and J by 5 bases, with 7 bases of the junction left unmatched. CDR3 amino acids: CASSLARGTSGNHEQYF. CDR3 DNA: TGTGCCAGCAGCTTAGCGCGAGGGACTAGCGGGAACCACGAGCAGTACTTC.

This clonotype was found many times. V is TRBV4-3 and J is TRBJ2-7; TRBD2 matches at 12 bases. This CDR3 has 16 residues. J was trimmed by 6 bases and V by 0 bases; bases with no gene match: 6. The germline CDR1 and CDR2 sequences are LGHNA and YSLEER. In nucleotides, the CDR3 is TGCGCCAGCAGCCAAGATCTAGCGGGAGGGTTGGGCGAGCAGTACTTC. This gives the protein CASSQDLAGGLGEQYF.

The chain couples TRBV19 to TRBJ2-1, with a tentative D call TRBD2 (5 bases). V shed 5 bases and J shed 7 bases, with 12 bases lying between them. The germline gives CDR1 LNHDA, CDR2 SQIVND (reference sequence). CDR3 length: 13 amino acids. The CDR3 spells CASSLRGYNEQFF. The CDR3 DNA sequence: TGTGCCAGTAGTCTCCGGGGTTATAATGAGCAGTTCTTC.

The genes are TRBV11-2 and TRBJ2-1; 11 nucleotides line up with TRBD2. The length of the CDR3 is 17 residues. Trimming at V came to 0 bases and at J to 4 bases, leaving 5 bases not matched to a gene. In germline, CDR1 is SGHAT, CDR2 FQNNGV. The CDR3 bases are TGTGCCAGCAGCTTAGAGGTACTAGCGGGAGAATACAATGAGCAGTTCTTC. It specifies CASSLEVLAGEYNEQFF.

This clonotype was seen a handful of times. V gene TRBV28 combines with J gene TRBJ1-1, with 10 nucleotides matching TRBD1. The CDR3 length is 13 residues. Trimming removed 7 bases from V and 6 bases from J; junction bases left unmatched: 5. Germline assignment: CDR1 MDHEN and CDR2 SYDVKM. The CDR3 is CASKPTGGPEAFF. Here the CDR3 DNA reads TGTGCCAGCAAACCGACAGGGGGCCCTGAAGCTTTCTTT.

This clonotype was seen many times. CDR3 sequence reads: CASTLIPGVSYGYTF. The CDR3 DNA follows: TGTGCCAGTACCCTAATTCCCGGGGTTTCCTATGGCTACACCTTC. V gene TRBV19 combines with J gene TRBJ1-2; D is uncertain. The CDR3 is 15 amino acids. V was clipped by 7 bases and J by 4 bases, with 19 bases between them. Germline loops: CDR1 LNHDA, CDR2 SQIVND (reference sequence).

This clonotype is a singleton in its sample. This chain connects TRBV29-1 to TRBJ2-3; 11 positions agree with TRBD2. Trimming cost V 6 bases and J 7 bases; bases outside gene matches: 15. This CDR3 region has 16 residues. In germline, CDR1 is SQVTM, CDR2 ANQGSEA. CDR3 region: CSVAGLAEGHVNTQYF. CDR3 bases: TGCAGCGTCGCGGGACTAGCGGAGGGGCATGTGAATACGCAGTATTTT.

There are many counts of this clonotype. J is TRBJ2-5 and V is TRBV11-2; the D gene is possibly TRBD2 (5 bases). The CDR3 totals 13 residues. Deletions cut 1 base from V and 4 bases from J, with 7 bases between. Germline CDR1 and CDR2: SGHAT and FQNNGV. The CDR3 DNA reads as TGTGCCAGCAGCTTAGGAGGGCCAGAGACCCAGTACTTC. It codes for CASSLGGPETQYF.

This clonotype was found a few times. The CDR3 nucleotides read TGTGCCACCAGTGTGACGGCCCACACCGGGGAGCTGTTTTTT. This sequence encodes CATSVTAHTGELFF. This sequence joins TRBV24-1 and TRBJ2-2; no firm D call. Trimming cost V 5 bases and J 3 bases, with 9 bases left between them. Per germline, CDR1 KGHDR and CDR2 SFDVKD. The CDR3 covers 14 residues.

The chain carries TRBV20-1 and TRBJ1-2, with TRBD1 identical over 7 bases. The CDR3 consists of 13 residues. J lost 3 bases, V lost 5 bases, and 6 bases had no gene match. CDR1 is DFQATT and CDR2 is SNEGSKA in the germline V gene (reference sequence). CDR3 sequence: CSAVNRGDYGYTF. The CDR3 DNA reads TGCAGTGCTGTAAACAGGGGTGACTATGGCTACACCTTC.

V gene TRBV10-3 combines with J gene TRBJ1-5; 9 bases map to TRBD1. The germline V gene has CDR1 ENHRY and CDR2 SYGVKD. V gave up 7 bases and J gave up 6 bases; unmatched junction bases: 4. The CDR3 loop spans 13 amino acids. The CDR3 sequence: CAITTDRGQPQHF. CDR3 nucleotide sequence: TGTGCCATCACCACGGACAGGGGTCAGCCCCAGCATTTT.

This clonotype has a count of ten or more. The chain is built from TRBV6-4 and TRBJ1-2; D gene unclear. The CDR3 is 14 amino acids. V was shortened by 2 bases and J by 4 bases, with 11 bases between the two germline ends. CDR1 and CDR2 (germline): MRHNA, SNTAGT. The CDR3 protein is CASSDLGGSYGYTF. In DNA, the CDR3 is TGTGCCAGCAGTGACCTGGGAGGAAGCTATGGCTACACCTTC.

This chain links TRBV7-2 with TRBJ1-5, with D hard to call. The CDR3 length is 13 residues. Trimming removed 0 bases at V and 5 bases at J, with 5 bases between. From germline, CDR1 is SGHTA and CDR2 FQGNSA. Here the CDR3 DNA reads TGTGCCAGCAGCTTAGCTAGGGATCAGCCCCAGCATTTT. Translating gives CASSLARDQPQHF. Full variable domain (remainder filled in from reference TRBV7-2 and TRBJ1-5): GAGVSQSPSNKVTEKGKDVELRCDPISGHTALYWYRQSLGQGLEFLIYFQGNSAPDKSGLPSDRFSAERTGGSVSTLTIQRTQQEDSAVYLCASSLARDQPQHFGDGTRLSIL.

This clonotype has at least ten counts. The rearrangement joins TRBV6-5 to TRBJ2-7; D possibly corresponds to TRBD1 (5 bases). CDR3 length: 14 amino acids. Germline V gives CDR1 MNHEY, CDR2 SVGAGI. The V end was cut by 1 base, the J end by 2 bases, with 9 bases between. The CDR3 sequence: CASSYFAGTYEQYF. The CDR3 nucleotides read TGTGCCAGCAGTTACTTTGCAGGGACCTACGAGCAGTACTTC.

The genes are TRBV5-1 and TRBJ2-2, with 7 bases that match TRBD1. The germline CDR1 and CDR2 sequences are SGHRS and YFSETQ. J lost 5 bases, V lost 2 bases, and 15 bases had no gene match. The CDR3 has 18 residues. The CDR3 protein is CASSLGVLSTGWTGELFF. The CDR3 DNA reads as TGCGCCAGCAGCTTAGGGGTCCTTTCGACAGGGTGGACCGGGGAGCTGTTTTTT.

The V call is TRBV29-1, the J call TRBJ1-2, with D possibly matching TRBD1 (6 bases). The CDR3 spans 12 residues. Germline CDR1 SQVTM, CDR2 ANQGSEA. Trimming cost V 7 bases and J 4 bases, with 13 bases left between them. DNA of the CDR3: TGCAGCGCCCTAGGACAGCTCTATGGCTACACCTTC. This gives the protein CSALGQLYGYTF.

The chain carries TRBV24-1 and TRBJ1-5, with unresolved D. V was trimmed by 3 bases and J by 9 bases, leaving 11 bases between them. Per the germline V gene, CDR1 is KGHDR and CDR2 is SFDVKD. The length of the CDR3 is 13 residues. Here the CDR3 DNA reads TGTGCCACCAGTGATGTTACAGCGGTGCCCCAGCATTTT. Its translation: CATSDVTAVPQHF.

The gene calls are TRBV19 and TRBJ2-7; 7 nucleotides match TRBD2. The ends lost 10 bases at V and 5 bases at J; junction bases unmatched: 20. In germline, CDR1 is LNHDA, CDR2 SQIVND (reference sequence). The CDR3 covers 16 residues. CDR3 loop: CATRPGLAGQTHEQYF. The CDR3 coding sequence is TGTGCCACCCGTCCAGGCTTAGCGGGCCAAACCCACGAGCAGTACTTC.

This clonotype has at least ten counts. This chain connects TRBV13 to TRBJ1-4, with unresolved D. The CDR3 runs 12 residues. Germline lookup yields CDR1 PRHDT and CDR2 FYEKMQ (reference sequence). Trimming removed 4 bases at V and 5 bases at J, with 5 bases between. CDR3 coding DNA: TGTGCCAGCAGCTCGCAAAATGAAAAACTGTTTTTT. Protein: CASSSQNEKLFF.

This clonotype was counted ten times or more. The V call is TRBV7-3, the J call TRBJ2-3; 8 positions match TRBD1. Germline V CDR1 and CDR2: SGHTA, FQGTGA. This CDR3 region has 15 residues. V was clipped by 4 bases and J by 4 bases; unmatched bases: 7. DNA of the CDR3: TGTGCCAGCAGCTCAACAGGGGGACGGGCAGATACGCAGTATTTT. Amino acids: CASSSTGGRADTQYF.

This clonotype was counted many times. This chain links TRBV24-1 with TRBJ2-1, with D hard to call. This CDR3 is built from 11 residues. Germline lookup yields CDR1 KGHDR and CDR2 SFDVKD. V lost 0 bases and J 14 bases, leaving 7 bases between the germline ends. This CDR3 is CATSDLGIKFF. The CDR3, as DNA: TGTGCCACCAGTGATTTGGGCATTAAGTTCTTC.

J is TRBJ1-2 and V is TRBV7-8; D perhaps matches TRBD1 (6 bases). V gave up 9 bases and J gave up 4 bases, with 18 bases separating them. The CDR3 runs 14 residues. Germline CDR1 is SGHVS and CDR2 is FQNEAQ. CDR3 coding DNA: TGTGCCAGTAGAACTTCAACAGGGATCTATGGCTACACCTTC. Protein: CASRTSTGIYGYTF.

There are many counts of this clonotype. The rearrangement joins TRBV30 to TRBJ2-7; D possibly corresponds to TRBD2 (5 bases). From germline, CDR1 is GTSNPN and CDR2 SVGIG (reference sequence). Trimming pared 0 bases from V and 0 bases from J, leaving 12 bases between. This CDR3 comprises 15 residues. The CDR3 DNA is TGTGCCTGGAGTGTAGGACTTGGGAGCTCCTACGAGCAGTACTTC. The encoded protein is CAWSVGLGSSYEQYF.